This T cell receptor beta chain comes out of a study of blood T cell repertoires in COVID-19. The wider study: Acute-phase and convalescent COVID-19 samples originated in the United States, Italy and Spain. T cells, B-cell-depleted T cells, or PBMCs supplied cDNA or gDNA.

In the original workflow: Amplifying reference gene primers gave estimates of nucleated cell counts. TCRdb's copy holds only in-frame clones and misses some; the assay was immunoSEQ multiplex PCR. V, J and clone size are those of that table, while D and trimming were read from the DNA. Among roughly 82,000 clones listed, roughly four fifths were seen once. This clone showed up just once. Trimming removed 2 bases at V and 4 bases at J, with 14 bases between. Germline lookup yields CDR1 LGHDT and CDR2 YNNKEL (reference sequence). The CDR3 loop spans 15 amino acids. The source material was peripheral blood. This clonotype was sampled from a man in his 60s with acute or convalescent COVID-19. The gene calls are TRBV3-1 (or the pseudogene TRBV3-2) and TRBJ1-1, with a weak D call TRBD1 (5 bases). CDR3 sequence (DNA): TGTGCCAGCAGCCAACGCGGGACCCTGGGCACTGAAGCTTTCTTT. This codes for CASSQRGTLGTEAFF.